These T cell receptor beta chains were read from a single sample in a study of response to subunit inactivated influenza vaccine. Each CDR3 protein is one row after TCRdb ran MiXCR on the RT-PCR reads. The data show around 540,000 distinct CDR3 sequences, over 9.5% seen once. Sequenced here: PBMCs from blood, sampled on the day of vaccination. The receptors were sampled from a man aged 50 to 60 who received an inactivated influenza vaccine. Each CDR3 is given with its conserved first and last residue. The D gene is left open where the match is weak. Not all rows give a size; the values are once, few, many and, for expanded clones, a class.

v_gene,j_gene,d_gene,abundance,CDR3aa,CDR3nt
TRBV4-1,TRBJ2-1,TRBD1,few,CASSLTPTGLYPQFF,TGCGCCAGCAGCCTCACCCCGACAGGGCTATATCCGCAGTTCTTC
TRBV28,TRBJ2-5,TRBD2,NA,CASSAPGGLGETQYF,TGTGCCAGCAGCGCCCCGGGAGGCCTAGGGGAGACCCAGTACTTC
TRBV28,TRBJ1-6,NA,NA,CASSRTAISSYNSPLHF,TGTGCCAGCAGCAGGACAGCCATCAGCTCCTATAATTCACCCCTCCACTTT
TRBV28,TRBJ2-7,NA,few,CASSEAVDLYEQYF,TGTGCCAGCAGCGAGGCCGTGGATCTCTACGAGCAGTACTTC
TRBV7-2,TRBJ2-3,NA,NA,CASSSYGQTVTDTQYF,TGTGCCAGCAGCTCATATGGCCAAACAGTGACAGATACGCAGTATTTT
TRBV9,TRBJ2-4,TRBD2,few,CASNRLGGAKNIQYF,TGTGCCAGCAATCGGCTGGGGGGGGCCAAAAACATTCAGTACTTC
TRBV3-1,TRBJ2-3,TRBD1,few,CASSDRAGADTQYF,TGTGCCAGCAGCGACAGGGCAGGGGCAGATACGCAGTATTTT
TRBV3-1,TRBJ2-1,NA,NA,CASSQSPTLSYNEQFF,TGTGCCAGCAGCCAATCTCCGACTCTTTCCTACAATGAGCAGTTCTTC
TRBV29-1,TRBJ2-5,TRBD1,few,CSANRGLRETQYF,TGCAGCGCAAACAGGGGGCTGAGGGAGACCCAGTACTTC
TRBV7-9,TRBJ2-5,TRBD2,many,CASTLAGGTQETQYF,TGTGCCAGCACTCTAGCGGGGGGGACACAAGAGACCCAGTACTTC
TRBV28,TRBJ2-6,NA,NA,CASAAPGRYSGANVLTF,TGTGCCAGCGCAGCTCCGGGACGGTACTCTGGGGCCAACGTCCTGACTTTC
TRBV18,TRBJ1-4,NA,many,CASSPPAGPSEKLFF,TGTGCCAGCTCACCACCCGCAGGGCCAAGCGAAAAACTGTTTTTT
TRBV12-3/TRBV12-4,TRBJ2-3,NA,NA,CASSHGQRRTDTQYF,TGTGCCAGCAGTCATGGACAGAGACGCACAGATACGCAGTATTTT
TRBV3-1,TRBJ2-7,NA,NA,CASSQGFTYEQYF,TGTGCCAGCAGCCAGGGCTTCACCTACGAGCAGTACTTC
TRBV7-9,TRBJ2-5,NA,few,CASRRGRSDQETQYF,TGTGCCAGCAGACGCGGACGCAGTGACCAAGAGACCCAGTACTTC
TRBV20-1,TRBJ1-5,NA,few,CSARVRPGLYSNQPQHF,TGCAGTGCTAGAGTCCGGCCAGGACTATATAGCAATCAGCCCCAGCATTTT
TRBV27,TRBJ2-3,NA,NA,CASSLPYSGTDTQYF,TGTGCCAGCAGTTTACCCTATAGCGGAACAGATACGCAGTATTTT
TRBV7-8,TRBJ2-5,NA,few,CASSLKNQETQYF,TGTGCCAGCAGCTTAAAGAATCAAGAGACCCAGTACTTC
TRBV7-6,TRBJ2-5,TRBD2,many,CASSLGLAGGGETQYF,TGTGCCAGCAGCTTAGGGTTAGCGGGAGGAGGTGAGACCCAGTACTTC
TRBV6-1,TRBJ2-3,TRBD2,NA,CASRILAGFPPTDTQYF,TGTGCCAGCAGAATACTAGCGGGGTTCCCCCCCACAGATACGCAGTATTTT
TRBV6-1,TRBJ2-1,TRBD1,few,CASRRTGTGYNEQFF,TGTGCCAGCAGACGGACAGGGACCGGTTACAATGAGCAGTTCTTC
TRBV5-6,TRBJ2-7,TRBD2,many,CASSLAGGKYEQYF,TGTGCCAGCAGCTTGGCCGGGGGGAAATACGAGCAGTACTTC
TRBV25-1,TRBJ2-5,NA,few,CASRLGQKETQYF,TGTGCCAGCAGACTTGGACAGAAGGAGACCCAGTACTTC
TRBV9,TRBJ2-7,NA,few,CASSVDPGSSYEQYF,TGTGCCAGCAGCGTAGACCCCGGTTCCTCCTACGAGCAGTACTTC
TRBV5-6,TRBJ2-2,NA,NA,CASSYDQGYDTGELFF,TGTGCCAGCAGCTATGATCAGGGATATGACACCGGGGAGCTGTTTTTT
TRBV20-1,TRBJ1-1,NA,few,CSARESRVGDTEAFF,TGCAGTGCTAGGGAAAGCAGGGTCGGGGACACTGAAGCTTTCTTT
TRBV10-3,TRBJ2-5,NA,few,CAISGGFGGETQYF,TGTGCCATCAGTGGGGGGTTTGGAGGGGAGACCCAGTACTTC
TRBV7-2,TRBJ2-5,TRBD2,few,CASSQGLAGGPRETQYF,TGTGCCAGCAGCCAAGGACTAGCGGGAGGGCCTCGAGAGACCCAGTACTTC
TRBV7-6,TRBJ2-7,NA,NA,CASSFIEQGRYEQYF,TGTGCCAGCAGCTTTATCGAACAGGGAAGGTACGAGCAGTACTTC
TRBV20-1,TRBJ2-7,NA,NA,CSARDVGETYEQYF,TGCAGTGCTAGAGACGTCGGGGAGACCTACGAGCAGTACTTC
TRBV12-3/TRBV12-4,TRBJ1-6,NA,NA,CASTLKVGMSPLHF,TGTGCCAGCACCCTCAAGGTGGGGATGTCACCCCTCCACTTT
TRBV5-1,TRBJ2-1,NA,NA,CASSTRGSYNEQFF,TGCGCCAGCAGCACCCGGGGTTCCTACAATGAGCAGTTCTTC
TRBV7-2,TRBJ2-5,NA,NA,CASSHGRSGGYRETQYF,TGTGCCAGCAGCCATGGGCGCTCAGGAGGGTATCGTGAGACCCAGTACTTC
TRBV25-1,TRBJ2-5,TRBD1,few,CASSDYRGPQYF,TGTGCCAGCAGCGACTACAGGGGACCTCAGTACTTC
TRBV12-3/TRBV12-4,TRBJ1-5,TRBD1,many,CASSPGGSQDQPQHF,TGTGCCAGCAGTCCAGGGGGGTCCCAGGATCAGCCCCAGCATTTT
TRBV29-1,TRBJ2-4,NA,NA,CSVETSSRNIQYF,TGCAGCGTCGAGACCTCCTCGAGGAACATTCAGTACTTC
TRBV29-1,TRBJ1-4,NA,NA,CSGAQGINEKLFF,TGCAGCGGGGCTCAGGGGATAAATGAAAAACTGTTTTTT